This T cell receptor (beta chain) was obtained from a study of human T cells and chemical hapten exposure. Study background: DPC at 0.01% went onto the upper back in patch tests, read at 6 days.

This clonotype showed up just a few times. TCRdb recomputed calls from the RACE reads with MiXCR, one row per CDR3 protein. The sample shows approximately 60,000 distinct CDR3 sequences, about 10% of them seen only once. Stated time point: pre-sensitization, week 0. Noted treatment: therapeutic diphenylcyclopropenone sensitization with weekly scalp DPC. Ahead of applying each patch test, blood was sampled. The CDR3 is 11 amino acids. Trimming took off 3 bases at V and 6 bases at J, with 7 bases between the two ends. CDR1 is DFQATT, CDR2 SNEGSKA, per germline (reference sequence). This receptor was taken from a woman aged 40-49 years with alopecia areata. Some clones in this sample may be carry-over from other donors' samples. The sample consisted of whole blood, taken in connection with sensitization to the hapten diphenylcyclopropenone (DPC). This sequence joins TRBV20-1 and TRBJ2-3; no reliable D call. CDR3 in DNA: TGCAGTGCTAGCCCGACCGATACGCAGTATTTT. This codes for CSASPTDTQYF.